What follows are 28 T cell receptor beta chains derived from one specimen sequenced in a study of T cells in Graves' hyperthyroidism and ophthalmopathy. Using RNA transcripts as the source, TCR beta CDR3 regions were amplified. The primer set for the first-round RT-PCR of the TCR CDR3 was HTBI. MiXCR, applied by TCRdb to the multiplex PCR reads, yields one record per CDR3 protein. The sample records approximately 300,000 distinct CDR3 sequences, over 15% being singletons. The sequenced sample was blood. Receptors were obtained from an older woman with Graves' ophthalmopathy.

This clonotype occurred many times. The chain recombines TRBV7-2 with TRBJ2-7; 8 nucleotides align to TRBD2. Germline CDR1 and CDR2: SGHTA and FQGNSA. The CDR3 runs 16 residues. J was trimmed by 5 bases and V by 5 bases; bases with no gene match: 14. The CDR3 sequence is CASSGGASGPAHEQYF. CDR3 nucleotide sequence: TGTGCCAGCAGCGGGGGGGCTAGCGGGCCAGCCCACGAGCAGTACTTC.

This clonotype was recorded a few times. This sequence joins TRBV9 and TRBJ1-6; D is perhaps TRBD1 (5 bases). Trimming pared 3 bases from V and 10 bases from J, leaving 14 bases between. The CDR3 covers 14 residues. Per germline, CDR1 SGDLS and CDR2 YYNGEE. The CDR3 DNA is TGTGCCAGCAGCGCCGGGACGGGAGGCTCACCCCTCCACTTT. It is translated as CASSAGTGGSPLHF. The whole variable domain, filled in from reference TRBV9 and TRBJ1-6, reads DSGVTQTPKHLITATGQRVTLRCSPRSGDLSVYWYQQSLDQGLQFLIQYYNGEERAKGNILERFSAQQFPDLHSELNLSSLELGDSALYFCASSAGTGGSPLHFGNGTRLTVT.

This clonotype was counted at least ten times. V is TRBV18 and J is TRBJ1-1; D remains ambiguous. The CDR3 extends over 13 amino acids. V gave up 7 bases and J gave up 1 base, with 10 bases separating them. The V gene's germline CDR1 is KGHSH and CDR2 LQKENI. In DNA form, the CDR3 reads TGTGCCAGCTTCACCAACCGGAACACTGAAGCTTTCTTT. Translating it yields CASFTNRNTEAFF.

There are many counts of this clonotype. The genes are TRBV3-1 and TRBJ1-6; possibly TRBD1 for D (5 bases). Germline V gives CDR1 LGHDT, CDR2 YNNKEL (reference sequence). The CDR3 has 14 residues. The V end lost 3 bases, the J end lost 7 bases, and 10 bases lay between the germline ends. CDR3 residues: CASSQTVFNSPLHF. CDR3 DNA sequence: TGTGCCAGCAGCCAGACAGTTTTCAATTCACCCCTCCACTTT.

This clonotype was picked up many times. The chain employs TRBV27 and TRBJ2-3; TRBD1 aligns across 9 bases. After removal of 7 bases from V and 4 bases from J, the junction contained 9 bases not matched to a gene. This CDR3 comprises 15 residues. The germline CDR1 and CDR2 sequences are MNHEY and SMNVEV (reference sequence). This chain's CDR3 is CASKSQQGAADTQYF. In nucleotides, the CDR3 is TGTGCCAGCAAGTCTCAACAGGGGGCCGCAGATACGCAGTATTTT.

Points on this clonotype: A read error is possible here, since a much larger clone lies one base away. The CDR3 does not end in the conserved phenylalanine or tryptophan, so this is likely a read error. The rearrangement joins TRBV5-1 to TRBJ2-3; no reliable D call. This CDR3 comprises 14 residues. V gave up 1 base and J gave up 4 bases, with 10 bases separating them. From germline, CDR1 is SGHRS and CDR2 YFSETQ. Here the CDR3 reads CASSLSVSPDTQYL. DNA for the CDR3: TGCGCCAGCAGCTTGTCCGTGTCCCCAGATACGCAGTATCTT.

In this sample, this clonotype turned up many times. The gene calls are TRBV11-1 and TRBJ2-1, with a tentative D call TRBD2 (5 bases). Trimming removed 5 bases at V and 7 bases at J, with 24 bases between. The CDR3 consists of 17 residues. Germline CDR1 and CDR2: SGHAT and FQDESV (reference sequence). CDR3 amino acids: CASSARIRGFAPNEQFF. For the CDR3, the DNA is TGTGCCAGCAGCGCTCGAATCCGGGGTTTTGCCCCAAATGAGCAGTTCTTC.

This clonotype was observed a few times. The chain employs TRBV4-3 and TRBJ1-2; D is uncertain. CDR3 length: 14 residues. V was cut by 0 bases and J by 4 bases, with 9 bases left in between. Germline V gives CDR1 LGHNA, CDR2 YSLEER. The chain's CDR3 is CASSQDLGSYGYTF. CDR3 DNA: TGCGCCAGCAGCCAAGATTTGGGGTCCTATGGCTACACCTTC.

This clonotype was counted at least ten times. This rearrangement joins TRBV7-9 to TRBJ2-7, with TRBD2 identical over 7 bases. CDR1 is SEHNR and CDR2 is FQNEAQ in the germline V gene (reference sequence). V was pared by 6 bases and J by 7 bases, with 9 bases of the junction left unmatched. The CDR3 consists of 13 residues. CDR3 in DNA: TGTGCCAGCAGTCGCGGCTCGGGGGGTGAGCAGTACTTC. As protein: CASSRGSGGEQYF.

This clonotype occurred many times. The CDR3 spells CASSPWDKIYEQYF. Written as DNA, the CDR3 is TGTGCCAGCTCACCATGGGACAAGATCTACGAGCAGTACTTC. V and J are TRBV18 and TRBJ2-7; the D gene is possibly TRBD1 (6 bases). The CDR3 totals 14 residues. Per the germline V gene, CDR1 is KGHSH and CDR2 is LQKENI. The V end lost 2 bases, the J end lost 3 bases, and 11 bases lay between the germline ends.

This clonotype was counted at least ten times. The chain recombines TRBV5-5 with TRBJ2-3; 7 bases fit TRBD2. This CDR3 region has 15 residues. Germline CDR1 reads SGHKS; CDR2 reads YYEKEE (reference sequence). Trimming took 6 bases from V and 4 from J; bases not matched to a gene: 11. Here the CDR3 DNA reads TGTGCCAGCACTCGGACCGGGAGGAGGTCAGATACGCAGTATTTT. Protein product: CASTRTGRRSDTQYF.

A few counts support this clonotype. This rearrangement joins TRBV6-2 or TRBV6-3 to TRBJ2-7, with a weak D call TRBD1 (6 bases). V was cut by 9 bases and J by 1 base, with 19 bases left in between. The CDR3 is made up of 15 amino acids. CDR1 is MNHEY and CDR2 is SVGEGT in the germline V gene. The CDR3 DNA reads TGTGCCAGTTTTTCCACGACAGGAACGTCCTACGAGCAGTACTTC. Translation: CASFSTTGTSYEQYF.

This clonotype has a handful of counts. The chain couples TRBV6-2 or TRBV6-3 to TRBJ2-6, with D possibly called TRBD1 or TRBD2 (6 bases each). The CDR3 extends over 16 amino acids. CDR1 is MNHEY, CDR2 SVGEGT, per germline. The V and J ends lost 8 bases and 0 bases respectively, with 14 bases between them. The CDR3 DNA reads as TGTGCCAGCCAACAAGGGGGACTCTCTGGGGCCAACGTCCTGACTTTC. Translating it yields CASQQGGLSGANVLTF.

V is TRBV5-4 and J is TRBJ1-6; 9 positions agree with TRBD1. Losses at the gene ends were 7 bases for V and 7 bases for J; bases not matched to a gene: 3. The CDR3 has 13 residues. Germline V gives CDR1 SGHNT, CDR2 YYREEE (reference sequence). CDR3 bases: TGTGCCAGCCGGGACAGGGAAAATTCACCCCTCCACTTT. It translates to CASRDRENSPLHF.

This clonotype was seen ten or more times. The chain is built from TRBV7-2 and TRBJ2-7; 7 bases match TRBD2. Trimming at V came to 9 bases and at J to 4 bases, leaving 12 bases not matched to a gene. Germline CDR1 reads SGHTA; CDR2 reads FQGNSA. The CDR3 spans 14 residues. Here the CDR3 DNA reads TGTGCCAGTTCCTTCTATCGGGAGGATTACGAGCAGTACTTC. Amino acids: CASSFYREDYEQYF.

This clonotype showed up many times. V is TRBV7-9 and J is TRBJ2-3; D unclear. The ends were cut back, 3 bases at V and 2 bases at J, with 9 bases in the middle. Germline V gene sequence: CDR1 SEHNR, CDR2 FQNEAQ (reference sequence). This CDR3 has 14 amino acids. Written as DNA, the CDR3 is TGTGCCAGCAGCTTTCAACAGCCCACAGATACGCAGTATTTT. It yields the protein CASSFQQPTDTQYF.

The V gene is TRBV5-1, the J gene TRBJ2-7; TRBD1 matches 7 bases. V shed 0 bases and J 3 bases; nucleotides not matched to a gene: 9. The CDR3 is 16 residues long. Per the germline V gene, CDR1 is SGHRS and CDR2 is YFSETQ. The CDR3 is CASSLVGTRGFYEQYF. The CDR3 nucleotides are TGCGCCAGCAGCTTGGTGGGTACCAGGGGGTTCTACGAGCAGTACTTC.

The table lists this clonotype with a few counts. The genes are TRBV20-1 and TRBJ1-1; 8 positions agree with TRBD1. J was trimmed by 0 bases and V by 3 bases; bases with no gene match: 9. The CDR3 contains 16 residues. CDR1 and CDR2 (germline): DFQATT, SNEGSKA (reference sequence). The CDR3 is CSASEITGGMNTEAFF. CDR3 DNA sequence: TGCAGTGCTAGCGAAATCACAGGGGGGATGAACACTGAAGCTTTCTTT.

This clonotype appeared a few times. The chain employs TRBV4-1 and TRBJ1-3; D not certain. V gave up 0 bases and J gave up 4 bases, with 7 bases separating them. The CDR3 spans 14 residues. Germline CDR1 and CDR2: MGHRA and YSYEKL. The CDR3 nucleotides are TGCGCCAGCAGCCAAGATAACAGCGGAAACACCATATATTTT. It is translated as CASSQDNSGNTIYF.

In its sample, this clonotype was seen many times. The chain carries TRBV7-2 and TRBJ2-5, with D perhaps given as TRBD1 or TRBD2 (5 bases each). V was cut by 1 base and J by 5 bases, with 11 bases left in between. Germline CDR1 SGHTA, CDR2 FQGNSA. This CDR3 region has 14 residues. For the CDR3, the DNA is TGTGCCAGCAGCTTAGTGGGGGTTTGGGAGACCCAGTACTTC. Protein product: CASSLVGVWETQYF.

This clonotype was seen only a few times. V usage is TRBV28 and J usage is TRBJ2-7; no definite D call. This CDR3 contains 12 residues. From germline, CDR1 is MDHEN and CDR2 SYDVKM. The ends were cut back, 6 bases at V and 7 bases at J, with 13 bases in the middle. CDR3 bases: TGTGCCAGCAGGAACGTGGTTCGGGAGCAGTACTTC. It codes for CASRNVVREQYF.

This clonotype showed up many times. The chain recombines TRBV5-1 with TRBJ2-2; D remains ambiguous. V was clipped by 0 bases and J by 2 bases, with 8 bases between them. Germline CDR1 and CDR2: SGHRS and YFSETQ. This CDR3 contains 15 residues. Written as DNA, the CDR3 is TGCGCCAGCAGCTTGGCCCCCGCCAACACCGGGGAGCTGTTTTTT. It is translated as CASSLAPANTGELFF. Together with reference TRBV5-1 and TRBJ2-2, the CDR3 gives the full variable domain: KAGVTQTPRYLIKTRGQQVTLSCSPISGHRSVSWYQQTPGQGLQFLFEYFSETQRNKGNFPGRFSGRQFSNSRSEMNVSTLELGDSALYLCASSLAPANTGELFFGEGSRLTVL.

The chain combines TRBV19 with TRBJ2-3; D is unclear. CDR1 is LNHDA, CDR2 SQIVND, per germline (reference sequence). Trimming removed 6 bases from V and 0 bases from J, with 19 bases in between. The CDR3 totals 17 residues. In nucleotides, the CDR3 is TGTGCCAGTAGGGGTAGGCCGACTGACTTTAGCACAGATACGCAGTATTTT. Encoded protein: CASRGRPTDFSTDTQYF.

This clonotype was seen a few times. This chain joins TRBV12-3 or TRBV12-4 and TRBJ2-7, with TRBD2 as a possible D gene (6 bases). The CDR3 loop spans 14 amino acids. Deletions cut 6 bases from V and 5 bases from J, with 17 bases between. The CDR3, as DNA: TGTGCCAGCAGGGTGGGGAGGCGCTTCAACGAGCAGTACTTC. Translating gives CASRVGRRFNEQYF.

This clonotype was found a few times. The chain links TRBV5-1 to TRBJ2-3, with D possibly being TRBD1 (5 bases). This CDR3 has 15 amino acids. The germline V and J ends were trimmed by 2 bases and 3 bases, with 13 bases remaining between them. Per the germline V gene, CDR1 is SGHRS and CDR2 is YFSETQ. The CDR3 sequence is CASSFATVSTDTQYF. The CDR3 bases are TGCGCCAGCAGCTTCGCGACAGTGAGTACAGATACGCAGTATTTT.

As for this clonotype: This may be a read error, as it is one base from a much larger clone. CDR3 nucleotides: TGTGCCAGCAGCTTCCGGGGCGCCCGGATCCAAGAGACCCAGTACTTC. Translated: CASSFRGARIQETQYF. The rearrangement uses TRBV7-2 and TRBJ2-5; tentatively, D is TRBD1 or TRBD2 (5 bases each). CDR1 and CDR2 (germline): SGHTA, FQGNSA. Trimming stripped 3 bases from V and 1 base from J, with 15 bases between. The CDR3 consists of 16 residues.

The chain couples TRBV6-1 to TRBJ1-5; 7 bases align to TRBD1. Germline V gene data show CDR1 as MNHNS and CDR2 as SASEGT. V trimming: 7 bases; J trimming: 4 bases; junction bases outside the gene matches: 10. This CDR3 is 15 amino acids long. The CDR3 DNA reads TGTGCCAGCACCATAACCGGGACAGTAAATCAGCCCCAGCATTTT. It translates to CASTITGTVNQPQHF.

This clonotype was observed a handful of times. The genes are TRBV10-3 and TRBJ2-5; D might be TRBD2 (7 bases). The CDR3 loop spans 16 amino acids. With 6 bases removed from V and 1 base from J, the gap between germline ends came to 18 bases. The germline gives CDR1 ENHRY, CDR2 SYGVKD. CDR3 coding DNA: TGTGCCATCAGGGGGGGGGCAGGGGTCCTCCAAGAGACCCAGTACTTC. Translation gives CAIRGGAGVLQETQYF.